These 16 T cell receptor beta chains share one sample of origin, sequenced in a study of T cells in Graves' hyperthyroidism and ophthalmopathy. Researchers took RNA transcripts and amplified the TCR beta CDR3 regions from them. The HTBI primer set served for first-round RT-PCR of the TCR CDR3. TCRdb ran MiXCR on the multiplex PCR reads and lists one entry per CDR3 protein. The data hold around 700,000 distinct CDR3 sequences, with about 17% observed a single time. What was sequenced was blood. The origin of the receptors is a woman aged 50 to 60 with Graves' hyperthyroidism that later progressed to Graves' ophthalmopathy.

The J gene is TRBJ1-1, the V gene TRBV4-2, with D possibly matching TRBD1 (5 bases). The V gene's germline CDR1 is LGHNA and CDR2 YNFKEQ. This CDR3 is built from 15 residues. Trimming shortened V by 3 bases and J by 4 bases, and 15 bases separated the two germline ends. CDR3 amino acids: CASSQDTPGGTEAFF. CDR3 nucleotide sequence: TGTGCCAGCAGCCAGGATACCCCGGGGGGCACTGAAGCTTTCTTT.

This clonotype was recorded at least ten times. The V and J genes are TRBV6-1 and TRBJ2-3, with 14 bases identical to TRBD2. CDR3 size: 16 residues. Germline trimming cut 5 bases from V and 7 bases from J; bases unmatched to any gene: 8. CDR1 and CDR2 (germline): MNHNS, SASEGT. The DNA of the CDR3 is TGTGCCAGCAGTCCCAAGACTAGCGGGGGGGCAAATACGCAGTATTTT. It encodes CASSPKTSGGANTQYF.

This clonotype was counted only a few times. V is TRBV6-2 or TRBV6-3 and J is TRBJ2-5, with 7 bases aligning to TRBD2. CDR3 length: 14 amino acids. V was pared by 4 bases and J by 9 bases, with 11 bases of the junction left unmatched. Per germline, CDR1 MNHEY and CDR2 SVGEGT. In DNA form, the CDR3 reads TGTGCCAGCAGTTTAGCGGGCTGGATAGCCTCCCAGTACTTC. This encodes CASSLAGWIASQYF.

The chain has TRBV5-1 and TRBJ2-3, with TRBD2 matching 11 bases. Unmatched junction bases numbered 6, after V lost 4 bases and J lost 2 bases. This CDR3 region has 16 residues. CDR1 is SGHRS, CDR2 YFSETQ, per germline. The CDR3 bases are TGCGCCAGCAGCATGCGACTAGCGGGGCACACAGATACGCAGTATTTT. Amino acid sequence: CASSMRLAGHTDTQYF. The entire variable domain, with the rest obtained from reference TRBV5-1 and TRBJ2-3, is as follows: KAGVTQTPRYLIKTRGQQVTLSCSPISGHRSVSWYQQTPGQGLQFLFEYFSETQRNKGNFPGRFSGRQFSNSRSEMNVSTLELGDSALYLCASSMRLAGHTDTQYFGPGTRLTVL.

The V and J genes are TRBV20-1 and TRBJ2-2, with 9 nucleotides matching TRBD1. CDR3 length: 15 residues. With 6 bases clipped from V and 2 bases from J, the junction kept 7 bases outside the gene matches. From germline, CDR1 is DFQATT and CDR2 SNEGSKA (reference sequence). The CDR3 nucleotides are TGCAGTGCCAAATCGGACAGGGGCAACACCGGGGAGCTGTTTTTT. It translates to CSAKSDRGNTGELFF.

This clonotype was counted many times. The V call is TRBV5-1, the J call TRBJ1-2; the D gene is possibly TRBD1 (6 bases). The germline V and J ends were trimmed by 4 bases and 4 bases, with 17 bases remaining between them. Germline V gene sequence: CDR1 SGHRS, CDR2 YFSETQ. The CDR3 totals 15 residues. CDR3 sequence: CASSATGFGGYGYTF. The CDR3 DNA sequence: TGCGCCAGCAGCGCAACAGGGTTTGGAGGCTATGGCTACACCTTC.

Many counts were recorded for this clonotype. This chain links TRBV6-1 with TRBJ1-2; D perhaps matches TRBD1 (6 bases). CDR3 length: 14 amino acids. Trimming took off 4 bases at V and 1 base at J, with 10 bases between the two ends. The germline gives CDR1 MNHNS, CDR2 SASEGT. CDR3 protein: CASSGSGVNYGYTF. CDR3 sequence (DNA): TGTGCCAGCAGTGGCTCAGGGGTTAACTATGGCTACACCTTC.

Remarks on this clonotype: This sequence may be a read error, since a much larger clone differs from it by one base. The chain links TRBV3-1 to TRBJ2-5; a possible D gene is TRBD2 (5 bases). This CDR3 region has 15 residues. Germline loops: CDR1 LGHDT, CDR2 YNNKEL (reference sequence). The CDR3 protein is CASNQGRWAGETQYF. CDR3 in DNA: TGTGCCAGCAACCAAGGGAGATGGGCGGGAGAGACCCAGTACTTC.

The chain couples TRBV6-2 or TRBV6-3 to TRBJ2-1, with 7 bases fitting TRBD2. Germline lookup yields CDR1 MNHEY and CDR2 SVGEGT. The V and J ends lost 5 bases and 5 bases, in that order; junction bases with no gene match: 12. This CDR3 spans 16 amino acids. The CDR3 reads CASSAHSSGQNNEQFF. The CDR3 DNA reads TGTGCCAGCAGTGCCCATTCTAGCGGCCAAAACAATGAGCAGTTCTTC.

This clonotype appeared once. The CDR3 loop is CAWSVRGGQPQHF. CDR3 nucleotides: TGTGCCTGGAGTGTGCGGGGAGGGCAGCCCCAGCATTTT. The chain carries TRBV30 and TRBJ1-5, with D unresolved. CDR1 and CDR2 (germline): GTSNPN, SVGIG (reference sequence). This CDR3 contains 13 residues. The V gene lost 0 bases and the J gene lost 7 bases, with 10 bases spanning the gap.

This chain joins TRBV15 and TRBJ1-2; D remains ambiguous. This CDR3 has 14 amino acids. V shed 3 bases and J shed 3 bases, with 11 bases lying between them. Germline CDR1 LNHNV, CDR2 YYDKDF (reference sequence). The CDR3 protein is CATSSSRAHYGYTF. CDR3 coding DNA: TGTGCCACCAGCAGTTCCCGCGCCCACTATGGCTACACCTTC.

This CDR3 reads CASSPPVNTIYF. The CDR3 bases are TGTGCCAGCAGCCCCCCTGTAAACACCATATATTTT. The J gene is TRBJ1-3, the V gene TRBV3-1; D gene ambiguous. This CDR3 spans 12 amino acids. V lost 4 bases and J 6 bases, leaving 7 bases between the germline ends. Germline CDR1 reads LGHDT; CDR2 reads YNNKEL (reference sequence).

The chain links TRBV4-1 to TRBJ1-6; no reliable D call. Germline-derived CDR1 and CDR2 are MGHRA and YSYEKL. The CDR3 sequence is 16 residues long. Trimming pared 2 bases from V and 7 bases from J, leaving 15 bases between. The CDR3 is CASSQRSGQENSPLHF. CDR3 nucleotides: TGCGCCAGCAGCCAAAGGTCGGGCCAGGAGAATTCACCCCTCCACTTT.

The sample holds many counts of this clonotype. The rearrangement joins TRBV12-3 or TRBV12-4 to TRBJ1-2, with D maybe TRBD1 (6 bases). Trimming left V 3 bases short and J 8 bases short, with 13 bases between. The CDR3 extends over 13 amino acids. This CDR3 reads CASSLGTLGGYTF. CDR3 bases: TGTGCCAGCAGTTTGGGGACACTCGGCGGCTACACCTTC.

Notes on this clonotype: One end of the junction is discordant with germline, which a read error may explain. The V gene is TRBV6-1, the J gene TRBJ2-5, with TRBD2 matching 9 bases. The CDR3 is 16 residues long. The germline V gene encodes CDR1 MNHNS and CDR2 SASEGT. This chain's CDR3 is CASTQTSGTSQEAQYF. The CDR3, as DNA: TGTGCCAGCACCCAGACTAGCGGAACTTCCCAAGAGGCCCAGTACTTC.

This clonotype was counted ten times or more. This sequence joins TRBV6-1 and TRBJ2-3, with 8 bases matching TRBD2. V shed 5 bases, J shed 1 base, and the junction held 8 bases outside the gene matches. Germline lookup yields CDR1 MNHNS and CDR2 SASEGT. CDR3 length: 16 amino acids. CDR3 nucleotide sequence: TGTGCCAGCAGTTGGGGCGTAGCGGGACGCACAGATACGCAGTATTTT. Its protein product is CASSWGVAGRTDTQYF.